The subject of this entry is one T cell receptor (beta chain). The antigen is not known. CD8 cells regarded as naive lacked CD45RO, were positively chosen for CCR7, and omitted terminally differentiated effector memory CD45RA+ cells. The sample belongs to a study of shared clonotypes between healthy human individuals. The study's findings and limits: Around 5% of naive CD4 clonotypes were shared across several donors. A reduction in generation probabilities was seen for non-shared clonotypes relative to those shared by all four donors.

This CDR3 has 14 amino acids. CDR1 is MGHRA and CDR2 is YSYEKL in the germline V gene. V was pared by 1 base and J by 4 bases, with 10 bases between. Assay used: immunoSEQ multiplex PCR; TCRdb lists only in-frame clones, some missing. The sample includes roughly 590,000 clones, nearly 97% seen only once; the top ten take about 0.11%. The chain recombines TRBV4-1 with TRBJ2-5, with a possible D match to TRBD2 (6 bases). Sequenced sample: naive CD8+ T cells sorted from blood. This clonotype was sampled from a woman aged 25 to 45 in good health. The DNA for the CDR3 is TGCGCCAGCAGCCAAGGACTAGGGCCAGAGACCCAGTACTTC. This translates into CASSQGLGPETQYF.